These T cell receptor beta chains were read from a single sample in a study of siplizumab effects on memory and regulatory T cells. Sequenced by immunoSEQ multiplex PCR; TCRdb stores in-frame clones only, minus some. The data show some 110,000 clones, 85% to 95% seen once. Source material: CD4+ T cells sorted from blood. The receptor source for this set is a human donor in good health. Each CDR3 is given with its conserved first and last residue. The D gene is left open where the match is weak. Clone size is stated in some rows and not others, as once, few, many or a class when expanded.

d_call	j_call	clone_size	v_call	cdr3_nt	cdr3_aa
TRBD1	TRBJ2-7	.	TRBV11-1	TGTGCCAGCAGACCCTCGGGGACAGGGGGCTTCGAGCAGTACTTC	CASRPSGTGGFEQYF
.	TRBJ2-5	.	TRBV27	TGTGCCAGCAAAAGGACGGGGACGGAGACCCAGTACTTC	CASKRTGTETQYF
.	TRBJ1-1	.	TRBV5-4	TGTGCCAGCAGCCCAACAGGACGGAACACTGAAGCTTTCTTT	CASSPTGRNTEAFF
.	TRBJ2-1	.	TRBV2	TGTGCCAGCACGCCCCGGAGGGGGGTACACAATGAGCAGTTCTTC	CASTPRRGVHNEQFF
.	TRBJ2-3	.	TRBV6-1	TGTGCCAGCAGTGTTGACTCCACAGATACGCAGTATTTT	CASSVDSTDTQYF
.	TRBJ2-3	.	TRBV7-8	TGTGCCAGCAGAGTAGCGCCTAGCACAGATACGCAGTATTTT	CASRVAPSTDTQYF
TRBD1	TRBJ1-2	.	TRBV18	TGTGCCAGCTCACGCCGACAGGGGAATGGCTACACCTTC	CASSRRQGNGYTF
.	TRBJ2-4	.	TRBV6-5	TGTGCCAGCAGCACTATAGGGCGGAACATTCAGTACTTC	CASSTIGRNIQYF
.	TRBJ1-4	.	TRBV30	TGTGCCTGGAGTGGGGCAGAGGTTGAAAAACTGTTTTTT	CAWSGAEVEKLFF
TRBD2	TRBJ2-5	.	TRBV7-7	TGTGCTAGCAGCTCCAGGGAGGGAGGAAGAGAGACCCAGTACTTC	CASSSREGGRETQYF
.	TRBJ2-7	.	TRBV10-3	TGTGCCATCGGTTCAGGGGACGAGCAGTACTTC	CAIGSGDEQYF
.	TRBJ2-1	.	TRBV19	TGTGCCAGTAGCACAGGGCAAGGAGTCGGCGAGCAGTTCTTC	CASSTGQGVGEQFF
.	TRBJ2-1	.	TRBV13	TGTGCCAGCAGCTTAAGTCGAGGAGAGCAGTTCTTC	CASSLSRGEQFF
.	TRBJ2-3	.	TRBV7-7	TGTGCTAGCAGCTTAGGGTCCTCTTCAGATACGCAGTATTTT	CASSLGSSSDTQYF
.	TRBJ2-1	.	TRBV5-1	TGCGCCAGCAGCTGGGGTGGGAGTATCCCGAACAATGAGCAGTTCTTC	CASSWGGSIPNNEQFF
TRBD2	TRBJ2-5	.	TRBV4-1	TGCGCCAGCAGCCTTAAGCGGGGGCAGGTCTTAGAGACCCAGTACTTC	CASSLKRGQVLETQYF
.	TRBJ2-5	.	TRBV7-9	TGTGCCAGCAGCTTAAGGGTTGGTGGAACTAGAGAACAAGAGACCCAGTACTTC	CASSLRVGGTREQETQYF
TRBD1	TRBJ2-3	.	TRBV5-4	TGTGCCAGCAGCGGGGACAGGGGAGGCACAGATACGCAGTATTTT	CASSGDRGGTDTQYF
.	TRBJ2-5	.	TRBV18	TGTGCCAGCTCACCTAAGGGGTCTTCGCGGGAGACCCAGTACTTC	CASSPKGSSRETQYF
.	TRBJ1-4	.	TRBV19	TGTGCCAGTAGTCGGACAGCCTCTAATGAAAAACTGTTTTTT	CASSRTASNEKLFF
TRBD1	TRBJ1-1	.	TRBV4-1	TGCGCCAGCAGCCAAGGCGGGACAGAAGTAAACACTGAAGCTTTCTTT	CASSQGGTEVNTEAFF
.	TRBJ1-1	.	TRBV6-5	TGTGCCAGCAGTTATAAAAGGGGCTCAGAAGCTTTCTTT	CASSYKRGSEAFF
.	TRBJ1-1	.	TRBV11-3	TGTGCCAGCAGCCAGTTGGACAGAAGGAACACTGAAGCTTTCTTT	CASSQLDRRNTEAFF
.	TRBJ2-5	.	TRBV10-3	TGTGCCATCAGTGAGTCGGGTTGGGGGGAGACCCAGTACTTC	CAISESGWGETQYF
.	TRBJ2-3	.	TRBV5-8	TGTGCCAGCGGGCGGGAAGGAGCTACAGATACGCAGTATTTT	CASGREGATDTQYF
.	TRBJ1-2	.	TRBV4-1	TGCGCCAGCAGCCAAGTTCCACAGGCACTCGACTATGGCTACACCTTC	CASSQVPQALDYGYTF
.	TRBJ2-2	.	TRBV11-3	TGTGCCAGCAGCTTAAATTTACCGAACACCGGGGAGCTGTTTTTT	CASSLNLPNTGELFF
.	TRBJ1-3	.	TRBV5-1	TGCGCCAGCAGCTTGGAAGGGTCTGGAAACACCATATATTTT	CASSLEGSGNTIYF
.	TRBJ2-7	.	TRBV5-1	TGCGCCAGCAGCTCGGGGGCGGGCCCCTACGAGCAGTACTTC	CASSSGAGPYEQYF
.	TRBJ1-4	.	TRBV4-1	TGCGCCAGCAGCCTTCACGGGACGAGTTCGGCTAATGAAAAACTGTTTTTT	CASSLHGTSSANEKLFF
.	TRBJ1-1	.	TRBV19	TGTGCCAGTAGTATTTATCAGGGCACTGAAGCTTTCTTT	CASSIYQGTEAFF
TRBD2	TRBJ2-5	.	TRBV6-6	TGTGCCAGCAGTTATCTGGGACTAGCATGGGAAGAGACCCAGTACTTC	CASSYLGLAWEETQYF
.	TRBJ2-7	.	TRBV29-1	TGCAGCGTGGGGGAATCAGTCTCCTACGAGCAGTACTTC	CSVGESVSYEQYF
.	TRBJ1-1	.	TRBV7-6	TGTGCCAGCAGCCAAAAGACACGGTACCTCATGAACACTGAAGCTTTCTTT	CASSQKTRYLMNTEAFF
.	TRBJ2-3	.	TRBV27	TGTGCCAGCACCTCGCCGGGATACCCCCCAGATACGCAGTATTTT	CASTSPGYPPDTQYF
.	TRBJ2-5	.	TRBV19	TGTGCCAGTAGTCGTAACGGCTTCCAAGAGACCCAGTACTTC	CASSRNGFQETQYF
TRBD2	TRBJ2-7	.	TRBV10-1	TGCGCCAGCAGTGACACTAGCGGGGCCTCCTACGAGCAGTACTTC	CASSDTSGASYEQYF
TRBD1	TRBJ1-6	.	TRBV2	TGTGCCAGCACCAAAGACAGGGGCTATAATTCACCCCTCCACTTT	CASTKDRGYNSPLHF
.	TRBJ1-4	.	TRBV27	TGTGCCAGCAGTTTAAGACAGCAAAATAGTAATGAAAAACTGTTTTTT	CASSLRQQNSNEKLFF
.	TRBJ1-2	few	TRBV7-8	TGTGCCAGCAGCTTAGCGGAGGGAATCTATGGCTACACCTTC	CASSLAEGIYGYTF
.	TRBJ2-3	.	TRBV6-5	TGTGCCAGCAGTTACGGCGGCACAGATACGCAGTATTTT	CASSYGGTDTQYF
.	TRBJ2-7	.	TRBV7-8	TGTGCCAGCAGCTTCGGAGGGCGCGGGTCCTACGAGCAGTACTTC	CASSFGGRGSYEQYF
.	TRBJ2-5	once	TRBV4-1	TGCGCCAGCAGCCAAGGGGGCCTGGAGACCCAGTACTTC	CASSQGGLETQYF
TRBD1	TRBJ1-1	.	TRBV5-1	TGCGCCAGCTCCGGGACAGGGCTAGTAACTGAAGCTTTCTTT	CASSGTGLVTEAFF
TRBD2	TRBJ2-3	.	TRBV9	TGTGCCAGCAGCGTCAGCGGGGACCGCACAGATACGCAGTATTTT	CASSVSGDRTDTQYF
.	TRBJ2-5	.	TRBV5-4	TGTGCCAGCAGCTTGACGGAACTGCCCCAAGAGACCCAGTACTTC	CASSLTELPQETQYF
.	TRBJ2-7	.	TRBV2	TGTGCCAGCAGTGTTGACACCTACGAGCAGTACTTC	CASSVDTYEQYF
.	TRBJ2-1	once	TRBV9	TGTGCCAGCAGCGTAGGTAAGGGAACCTACAATGAGCAGTTCTTC	CASSVGKGTYNEQFF
TRBD1	TRBJ2-1	.	TRBV9	TGTGCCAGCAGCGTAGAGGTTAGGACAGGGGGCGCGAATAATGAGCAGTTCTTC	CASSVEVRTGGANNEQFF
TRBD1	TRBJ1-4	.	TRBV5-1	TGCGCCAGCAGCGCCCGGCCCGGGACAGGGAGGTTCAATAATGAAAAACTGTTTTTT	CASSARPGTGRFNNEKLFF
.	TRBJ2-7	.	TRBV18	TGTGCCAGCTCACTCAGAGGCCCTCGCTACGAGCAGTACTTC	CASSLRGPRYEQYF
.	TRBJ2-1	.	TRBV7-2	TGTGCCAGCAGGTCGGAAGGCTCCTACAATGAGCAGTTCTTC	CASRSEGSYNEQFF
TRBD2	TRBJ2-1	once	TRBV6-4	TGTGCCAGCAGTACTAGCGGGGCAACCAATGAGCAGTTCTTC	CASSTSGATNEQFF
TRBD2	TRBJ2-3	.	TRBV5-1	TGCGCCAGCAGTAAAGGAGGCCTAGCGGGAACAGATACGCAGTATTTT	CASSKGGLAGTDTQYF
.	TRBJ2-2	.	TRBV5-4	TGTGCCAGCAGCTTGGTGGGGGCAAACACCGGGGAGCTGTTTTTT	CASSLVGANTGELFF
TRBD1	TRBJ1-6	.	TRBV18	TGTGCCAGCTCACCCCGGGACAGGGGGGCGAATTCACCCCTCCACTTT	CASSPRDRGANSPLHF
.	TRBJ1-3	.	TRBV7-2	TGTGCCAGCAGCACCTCCGGGGAAGGGGCTGGAAACACCATATATTTT	CASSTSGEGAGNTIYF
.	TRBJ2-7	.	TRBV4-2	TGTGCCAGCAGCCAAACGGGGCCGACCTACGAGCAGTACTTC	CASSQTGPTYEQYF